This T cell receptor beta chain was sequenced for a study of shared clonotypes between healthy human individuals. Notes on the study in general: There were few donors, and this limited the genetic and exposure-history diversity represented.

Clones were read by immunoSEQ multiplex PCR, and TCRdb kept only the in-frame ones, dropping some. This table has over 2,000,000 clones, 85% to 95% appearing once. This CDR3 is 15 amino acids long. Germline V gene data show CDR1 as SGHVS and CDR2 as FQNEAQ. Trimming removed 1 base from V and 0 bases from J, with 9 bases in between. The naive CD8 subset, CD45RO-negative cells positively selected for CCR7, excluded terminally differentiated effector memory CD45RA+ cells. Regarding this clone: Its specificity is unknown.

V usage is TRBV7-8 and J usage is TRBJ1-2, with unresolved D. The sequence was obtained from a man younger than 35 in good health. Some clones in this sample may be carry-over from other donors' samples. Sequenced: naive CD8+ T cells from PBMCs. The CDR3 is CASSLGPDSNYGYTF. CDR3 nucleotide sequence: TGTGCCAGCAGCTTAGGTCCGGACTCTAACTATGGCTACACCTTC.